This is a list of T cell receptor beta chains from one sample in a study of cytomegalovirus exposure and HLA in healthy donors. Sequencing was performed with immunoSEQ multiplex PCR; in TCRdb, only in-frame clones are kept and a portion is missing. The table records 100,000 to 120,000 clones, more than 70% of them present only once. The sequencing sample was made of PBMCs. The receptor source for this set is a young man in good health and CMV-seronegative. Both conserved end residues are part of each CDR3. A D gene is named only where the DNA matches it firmly. Clone size appears in some rows only: once, few, many, or a class for an expanded clone.

j_call,v_call,clone_size,d_call,cdr3_aa,cdr3_nt
TRBJ2-1,TRBV10-2,.,TRBD2,CASSERLAGGREQFF,TGCGCCAGCAGTGAAAGACTAGCGGGGGGGCGTGAGCAGTTCTTC
TRBJ1-5,TRBV19,.,TRBD1,CASSKGQGVVSNQPQHF,TGTGCCAGTAGTAAGGGACAGGGGGTCGTGAGCAATCAGCCCCAGCATTTT
TRBJ1-1,TRBV18,.,TRBD1,CASSPRTGPTEAFF,TGTGCCAGCTCACCACGGACAGGGCCCACTGAAGCTTTCTTT
TRBJ2-3,TRBV10-2,.,.,CASRAVTGPDTQYF,TGCGCCAGCAGAGCGGTGACAGGTCCAGATACGCAGTATTTT
TRBJ2-2,TRBV7-9,once,.,CASPGLSIFTGELFF,TGTGCCAGCCCGGGACTCAGTATCTTCACCGGGGAGCTGTTTTTT
TRBJ1-5,TRBV7-9,.,TRBD1,CASSFGQGDQPQHF,TGTGCCAGCAGCTTCGGACAGGGGGATCAGCCCCAGCATTTT
TRBJ2-7,TRBV6-6,.,.,CASSYRGGEEAYEQYF,TGTGCCAGCAGTTATAGAGGTGGAGAAGAGGCCTACGAGCAGTACTTC
TRBJ1-2,TRBV7-6,once,.,CASSLTENYGYTF,TGTGCCAGCAGCTTAACTGAGAACTATGGCTACACCTTC
TRBJ1-1,TRBV6-5,.,.,CASMVQSGTEAFF,TGTGCCAGCATGGTACAGTCCGGCACTGAAGCTTTCTTT
TRBJ2-5,TRBV5-5,.,TRBD1,CASSSPRGQGQETQYF,TGTGCCAGCAGCTCCCCCCGAGGACAGGGGCAAGAGACCCAGTACTTC